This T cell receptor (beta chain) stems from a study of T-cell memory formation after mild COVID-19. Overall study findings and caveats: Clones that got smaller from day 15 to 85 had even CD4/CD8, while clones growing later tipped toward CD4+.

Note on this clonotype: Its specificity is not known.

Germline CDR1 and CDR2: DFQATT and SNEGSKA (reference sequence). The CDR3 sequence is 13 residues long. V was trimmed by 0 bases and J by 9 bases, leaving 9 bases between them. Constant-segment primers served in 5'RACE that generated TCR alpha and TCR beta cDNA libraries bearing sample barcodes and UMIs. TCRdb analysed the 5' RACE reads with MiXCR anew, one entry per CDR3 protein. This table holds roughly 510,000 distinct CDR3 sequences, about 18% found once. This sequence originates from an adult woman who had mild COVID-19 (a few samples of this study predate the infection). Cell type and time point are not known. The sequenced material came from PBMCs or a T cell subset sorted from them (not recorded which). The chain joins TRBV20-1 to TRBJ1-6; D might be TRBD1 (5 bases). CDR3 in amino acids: CSARDGGSSPLHF. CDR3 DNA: TGCAGTGCTAGAGATGGGGGGAGTTCACCCCTCCACTTT.